This T cell receptor (beta chain) was captured in a study of PD-1 blockade in classical Hodgkin lymphoma (dated by TCRdb to the early 2020s). With regard to the full study: Nivolumab dosing was 3 mg/kg intravenously every 2 weeks, continuing until either disease progression or unacceptable toxicity. The study used TCR beta sequencing and CyTOF to define a peripheral blood immune signature of response to PD-1 blockade in classical Hodgkin lymphoma.

Findings and caveats that apply to the study as a whole: Trial patients with a complete response had baseline diversity similar to that of newly diagnosed patients, while partial responders and progressors had significantly lower diversity. Lower diversity was observed in patients in whom nivolumab was started less than 1 year after ASCT, and these patients were excluded from later analyses so that confounding by immune reconstitution would be avoided. Only a single clinical trial cohort was studied, and what caused the repertoire differences, possibly disease activity or prior therapy, remained undefined. CD4+ but not CD8+ TCR diversity rose significantly by C4D1 (p=0.0027 vs p=0.16), most apparent in complete responders (p=0.02). Newly diagnosed patients were reported to have lower baseline TCR diversity than healthy donors, and relapsed/refractory patients were reported to have lower baseline TCR diversity still.

Reading the label with the study, this specimen's time point is: cycle 4 day 1 (C4D1), after 5 to 7 weeks of nivolumab. All trial patients had relapsed after autologous stem cell transplantation, with cohorts A, B and C differing in prior brentuximab vedotin exposure. The trial cohort was composed of 55 to 65 patients with relapsed/refractory classical Hodgkin lymphoma, for whom complete response, partial response or progressive disease was recorded as best overall response. Single-agent nivolumab was administered to trial patients in the multi-cohort phase II CheckMate 205 trial. Best overall response was determined by an independent review committee according to the 2007 International Working Group response criteria. PBMCs from the trial were collected at three points: immediately before nivolumab initiation (C1D1), and during therapy at cycle 2 day 1 and cycle 4 day 1. Peripheral blood was collected in 8 mL Vacutainer Cell Preparation Tubes, from which PBMCs were isolated by centrifugation and then cryopreserved.

Genomic DNA was extracted with the Qiagen DNeasy kit from unsorted PBMCs and from negatively selected CD4+ and CD8+ fractions. Using primers that anneal to V and J segments, immunoSEQ multiplex PCR amplified the TCR beta CDR3 regions. A synthetic immune receptor repertoire was used to minimize amplification bias, and remaining bias was computationally removed after sequencing. The published analysis was carried out like this. Custom Python scripts were used to quantify repertoire diversity as the Shannon entropy index. Unsorted, CD4+ and CD8+ repertoires were analyzed separately, except for combined analyses in which CD4+ and CD8+ sequences were merged in silico. A clone was considered expanded if an increase in frequency of at least 2-fold after treatment relative to C1D1 was found, and a pseudocount of 0.5 was applied to clones undetected at baseline. Singleton clones were defined as clones with 0 or 1 copy at C1D1, and non-singleton clones were defined as clones with 2 or more copies. By matching protein sequences in sorted samples from the same patient, clones expanded in unsorted samples were annotated as CD4+, CD8+ or unknown. Wilcoxon tests were applied to paired samples to test diversity changes from C1D1 to C4D1. The clones in this table, taken by TCRdb from immuneACCESS, are in-frame only. Not every clone is retained; where verified, under half of the shortfall comes from an unresolved V gene, and the cause of the rest is unknown. V and J calls and clone size are those listed in that table; D and trimming were worked out from the DNA. The sample table contains 20,000 to 25,000 clones; only one count was recorded for more than 70% of them. The ten largest account for 19% of the sample.

Trimming costs V 6 bases and J 2 bases, and their ends lie 5 bases apart. From its cysteine to its phenylalanine, the CDR3 spans 12 amino acids. CDR3 DNA only is kept here, 36 bases in frame from base 1. The germline V gene (reference sequence) supplies CDR1 LNHDA and CDR2 SQIVND. As to this clone: What this receptor recognizes is not known. Base qualities are not recorded, but no much larger clone differs from it by a single base.

The TCR was taken from a human donor with classical Hodgkin lymphoma. The V and J genes are TRBV19 and TRBJ1-5, with no confident D gene call. The specimen was peripheral blood mononuclear cells (PBMCs), collected before the fourth cycle of nivolumab. For the CDR3, the sequence is CASRTGNQPQHF. The DNA sequence is given as TGTGCCAGTAGAACAGGCAATCAGCCCCAGCATTTT.